The 30 T cell receptor beta chains in this list originate from one sample, sequenced in a study of OX40 agonist ivuxolimab in advanced cancers. Assay used: immunoSEQ multiplex PCR; TCRdb lists only in-frame clones, some missing. Counted here are about 80,000 clones, 85% to 95% occurring once; the ten biggest clones make up approximately 0.7%. The specimen was CD4+ or CD8+ T cells sorted from blood, collected in a trial of the OX40 agonist ivuxolimab. The receptors stem from an adult with an advanced solid tumor such as melanoma, head and neck, liver or kidney cancer.

The chain has TRBV4-1 and TRBJ2-5; 8 bases line up with TRBD2. The CDR3 runs to 16 residues. Per the germline V gene, CDR1 is MGHRA and CDR2 is YSYEKL. J was trimmed by 2 bases and V by 2 bases; bases with no gene match: 7. The CDR3 DNA sequence: TGCGCCAGCAGCCAAAGTGTGGCGGGAGGACAAGAGACCCAGTACTTC. Protein product: CASSQSVAGGQETQYF.

The chain employs TRBV18 and TRBJ2-7; 7 nucleotides align to TRBD1. The junction had 14 bases not matched to a gene; V was cut back by 6 bases and J by 3 bases. Germline V gene sequence: CDR1 KGHSH, CDR2 LQKENI. This CDR3 is built from 16 residues. The CDR3 DNA reads TGTGCCAGCTCCGCGGCTGGACGGGACAGCGTCTACGAGCAGTACTTC. It encodes CASSAAGRDSVYEQYF.

The V gene is TRBV18, the J gene TRBJ2-5; D unresolved. The germline V gene has CDR1 KGHSH and CDR2 LQKENI. The CDR3 sequence is 13 residues long. V dropped 3 bases and J dropped 1 base, with 6 bases sitting between them. The CDR3 protein is CASSPKLQETQYF. CDR3 sequence (DNA): TGTGCCAGCTCACCGAAGCTCCAAGAGACCCAGTACTTC.

This clone came up once. The chain is built from TRBV7-2 and TRBJ2-1, with 12 nucleotides matching TRBD2. V lost 4 bases, J lost 5 bases, and 3 bases stayed unmatched. From germline, CDR1 is SGHTA and CDR2 FQGNSA. The CDR3 is made up of 15 amino acids. CDR3 in amino acids: CASSYGLAGNNEQFF. The CDR3 bases are TGTGCCAGCAGCTACGGACTAGCGGGAAACAATGAGCAGTTCTTC.

The chain carries TRBV5-1 and TRBJ2-5; 9 bases are a match to TRBD2. CDR1 and CDR2 (germline): SGHRS, YFSETQ. The CDR3 contains 16 residues. The trim removed 0 bases at V and 7 bases at J, leaving 10 bases unmatched. The CDR3 bases are TGCGCCAGCAGCTTGGTTGCGGGAGGGCCGCCTGGGACCCAGTACTTC. Protein: CASSLVAGGPPGTQYF.

The chain uses TRBV7-3 and TRBJ2-3; possible D gene TRBD2, 5 bases. The CDR3 totals 14 residues. The germline gives CDR1 SGHTA, CDR2 FQGTGA. Trimming removed 5 bases from V and 0 bases from J, with 9 bases in between. In DNA form, the CDR3 reads TGTGCCAGCAGCCCCGGGGTTAGCACAGATACGCAGTATTTT. Its protein is CASSPGVSTDTQYF. Variable domain in full (rest from reference TRBV7-3 and TRBJ2-3): GAGVSQTPSNKVTEKGKYVELRCDPISGHTALYWYRQSLGQGPEFLIYFQGTGAADDSGLPNDRFFAVRPEGSVSTLKIQRTERGDSAVYLCASSPGVSTDTQYFGPGTRLTVL.

The rearrangement joins TRBV5-1 to TRBJ2-7; 9 positions match TRBD1. This CDR3 region has 16 residues. With V trimmed by 1 base and J by 3 bases, 8 bases remained unmatched. Germline assignment: CDR1 SGHRS and CDR2 YFSETQ. The CDR3 reads CASSLLEGTGSYEQYF. The CDR3 DNA is TGCGCCAGCAGCTTGCTTGAGGGGACAGGGAGCTACGAGCAGTACTTC.

Judged by abundance, this clone is medium-sized (0.01 to 0.1%). Other DNA sequences of this sample code for an identical CDR3. This chain joins TRBV10-2 and TRBJ2-7; TRBD2 agrees at 7 bases. CDR1 and CDR2 from the germline V gene are WSHSY and SAAADI. CDR3 size: 13 residues. V lost 6 bases, J lost 3 bases, and 5 bases stayed unmatched. In nucleotides, the CDR3 is TGCGCCAGCAGGTCAGGGACTAACTACGAGCAGTACTTC. It translates to CASRSGTNYEQYF.

This clone appeared a few times. This sequence joins TRBV5-4 and TRBJ2-3; TRBD1 aligns across 8 bases. The CDR3 runs 15 residues. J lost 1 base, V lost 2 bases, and 3 bases had no gene match. CDR1 SGHNT and CDR2 YYREEE come from the germline V gene (reference sequence). The CDR3 DNA reads TGTGCCAGCAGCTTTGACAGGGGTGGCACAGATACGCAGTATTTT. This codes for CASSFDRGGTDTQYF.

This chain joins TRBV10-3 and TRBJ2-3; the D gene could be TRBD1 or TRBD2 (6 bases each). The germline gives CDR1 ENHRY, CDR2 SYGVKD. The CDR3 totals 14 residues. V lost 8 bases to trimming and J lost 0 bases, with 12 bases between them. The CDR3 loop reads CAIFTGASTDTQYF. CDR3 sequence (DNA): TGTGCCATCTTTACGGGGGCCAGCACAGATACGCAGTATTTT.

The V and J genes are TRBV4-1 and TRBJ2-3; 12 positions match TRBD2. Germline lookup yields CDR1 MGHRA and CDR2 YSYEKL. The CDR3 totals 15 residues. The trim removed 9 bases at V and 6 bases at J, leaving 10 bases unmatched. CDR3 in DNA: TGCGCCAGTAGGCGGGCTAGCGGGAGGGCCGATACGCAGTATTTT. Translating gives CASRRASGRADTQYF.

The V gene is TRBV2, the J gene TRBJ1-5; 7 nucleotides agree with TRBD1. CDR3 length: 14 residues. With 5 bases clipped from V and 2 bases from J, the junction kept 3 bases outside the gene matches. Germline V lookup: CDR1 SNHLY, CDR2 FYNNEI. The CDR3 DNA reads as TGTGCCAGCAGTCGACAGGGCGGCAATCAGCCCCAGCATTTT. Translation gives CASSRQGGNQPQHF.

This clone was seen only once. This chain links TRBV4-2 with TRBJ2-3, with 14 bases matching TRBD2. Germline V gene data show CDR1 as LGHNA and CDR2 as YNFKEQ. V shed 1 base and J 6 bases; nucleotides not matched to a gene: 0. The CDR3 runs 15 residues. CDR3 in DNA: TGTGCCAGCAGCCAAGGGACTAGCGGGGGGGATACGCAGTATTTT. Translation gives CASSQGTSGGDTQYF.

In the case of this clone: Other DNA variants within this sample encode the same CDR3. J is TRBJ2-3 and V is TRBV21-1; TRBD2 is the table's D call and was not checked against the DNA. TRBV21-1 is marked as a pseudogene. The CDR3 has 17 amino acids. The CDR3 here is CASSEQREGGGTDTQYF. As DNA, the CDR3 is TGTGCCAGCAGCGAACAGAGGGAGGGTGGAGGCACAGATACGCAGTATTTT.

This chain links TRBV30 with TRBJ2-1, with D tentatively TRBD1 or TRBD2 (5 bases each). CDR1 is GTSNPN and CDR2 is SVGIG in the germline V gene (reference sequence). The CDR3 contains 14 residues. The ends were cut back, 3 bases at V and 7 bases at J, with 16 bases in the middle. CDR3 sequence (DNA): TGTGCCTGGAGGACGGACGGGACGAGGAATGAGCAGTTCTTC. It is translated as CAWRTDGTRNEQFF.

The rearrangement joins TRBV2 to TRBJ1-1; D gene uncertain. This CDR3 spans 12 amino acids. The V and J ends lost 6 bases and 3 bases respectively, with 8 bases between them. From germline, CDR1 is SNHLY and CDR2 FYNNEI. The CDR3 region is CASRPTDTEAFF. The CDR3 nucleotides are TGTGCCAGCAGGCCCACTGACACTGAAGCTTTCTTT.

For this clone: One end of the junction fails to match germline, which may point to a read error. This chain uses TRBV6-5 with TRBJ2-7; D call uncertain. The CDR3 loop spans 13 amino acids. The germline V gene has CDR1 MNHEY and CDR2 SVGAGI. As DNA, the CDR3 is TGTGCCAGCAAAACCCCGGGCTCCAACGAGCAGTACTTC. Amino acid sequence: CASKTPGSNEQYF.

The chain links TRBV5-8 to TRBJ2-7, with TRBD2 matching over 8 bases. The junction had 3 bases not matched to a gene; V was cut back by 5 bases and J by 2 bases. The CDR3 is 13 amino acids. The germline gives CDR1 SGHTS, CDR2 YDEGEE. The CDR3 here is CASRRRGAYEQYF. The DNA for the CDR3 is TGTGCCAGCAGACGGCGGGGGGCCTACGAGCAGTACTTC.

The V gene is TRBV7-2, the J gene TRBJ2-7; possibly TRBD2 for D (5 bases). This CDR3 region has 16 residues. V was clipped by 0 bases and J by 7 bases, with 19 bases between them. Germline values: CDR1 SGHTA, CDR2 FQGNSA. The CDR3 is CASSLARGPKNWEQYF. CDR3 bases: TGTGCCAGCAGCTTAGCGCGCGGGCCTAAAAATTGGGAGCAGTACTTC. Together with reference TRBV7-2 and TRBJ2-7, the CDR3 gives the full variable domain: GAGVSQSPSNKVTEKGKDVELRCDPISGHTALYWYRQSLGQGLEFLIYFQGNSAPDKSGLPSDRFSAERTGGSVSTLTIQRTQQEDSAVYLCASSLARGPKNWEQYFGPGTRLTVT.

This chain uses TRBV28 with TRBJ2-1; D is uncertain. CDR1 and CDR2 from the germline V gene are MDHEN and SYDVKM. Trimming stripped 5 bases from V and 4 bases from J, with 6 bases between. The CDR3 consists of 12 residues. The CDR3 spells CASSVSYNEQFF. The CDR3 DNA is TGTGCCAGCAGTGTTAGTTACAATGAGCAGTTCTTC.

The genes are TRBV28 and TRBJ2-7; D possibly corresponds to TRBD2 (5 bases). The CDR3 spans 14 residues. V dropped 7 bases and J dropped 1 base, with 14 bases sitting between them. Germline V CDR1 and CDR2: MDHEN, SYDVKM. The CDR3 protein is CASNTPRGSYEQYF. CDR3 in DNA: TGTGCCAGCAACACACCTCGGGGTTCCTACGAGCAGTACTTC.

The V gene is TRBV7-3, the J gene TRBJ2-6; 10 bases match TRBD2. J gave up 0 bases and V 5 bases, and 7 bases lay outside the gene matches. The CDR3 length is 18 residues. Germline V gene data show CDR1 as SGHTA and CDR2 as FQGTGA. CDR3 DNA sequence: TGTGCCAGCAGCCGAAGAGGGACTAGCGTCTCTGGGGCCAACGTCCTGACTTTC. Translating gives CASSRRGTSVSGANVLTF.

The chain joins TRBV7-2 to TRBJ1-1, with unresolved D. Deletions cut 1 base from V and 0 bases from J, with 6 bases between. The V gene's germline CDR1 is SGHTA and CDR2 FQGNSA. The CDR3 sequence is 14 residues long. For the CDR3, the DNA is TGTGCCAGCAGCTTAGACGCAGTGAACACTGAAGCTTTCTTT. Translating gives CASSLDAVNTEAFF.

V and J are TRBV19 and TRBJ2-1; TRBD2 matches at 11 bases. The CDR3 contains 14 residues. V was pared by 8 bases and J by 7 bases, with 7 bases of the junction left unmatched. Germline lookup yields CDR1 LNHDA and CDR2 SQIVND (reference sequence). CDR3 DNA sequence: TGTGCCAGTTCGACTAGCGGGAAGGCAAATGAGCAGTTCTTC. As protein: CASSTSGKANEQFF.

The chain links TRBV2 to TRBJ2-6; D is ambiguous. This CDR3 region has 13 residues. Germline V gene sequence: CDR1 SNHLY, CDR2 FYNNEI. The ends were cut back, 3 bases at V and 4 bases at J, with 4 bases in the middle. The CDR3 reads CASSDRGANVLTF. CDR3 in DNA: TGTGCCAGCAGTGATAGGGGGGCCAACGTCCTGACTTTC.

J is TRBJ2-3 and V is TRBV7-6, with D tentatively TRBD1 or TRBD2 (5 bases each). V was trimmed by 1 base and J by 1 base, leaving 9 bases between them. Germline V gene lookup returns CDR1 SGHVS and CDR2 FNYEAQ. The CDR3 length is 15 residues. The CDR3 DNA follows: TGTGCCAGCAGCTTAGGAGGGGCCGGCACAGATACGCAGTATTTT. Translated, it gives CASSLGGAGTDTQYF. Full variable domain (outside the CDR3, taken from reference TRBV7-6 and TRBJ2-3): GAGVSQSPRYKVTKRGQDVALRCDPISGHVSLYWYRQALGQGPEFLTYFNYEAQQDKSGLPNDRFSAERPEGSISTLTIQRTEQRDSAMYRCASSLGGAGTDTQYFGPGTRLTVL.

This clone was detected only a few times. The rearrangement joins TRBV4-1 to TRBJ1-3; tentative D call: TRBD1 (6 bases). The V gene's germline CDR1 is MGHRA and CDR2 YSYEKL. Deletions cut 2 bases from V and 0 bases from J, with 17 bases between. The CDR3 contains 18 residues. In nucleotides, the CDR3 is TGCGCCAGCAGCCAATACAAGATCGACAGGAGCTCTGGAAACACCATATATTTT. Amino acids: CASSQYKIDRSSGNTIYF.

V gene TRBV28 combines with J gene TRBJ1-5; the D gene is possibly TRBD1 (6 bases). The germline V gene has CDR1 MDHEN and CDR2 SYDVKM. V was shortened by 5 bases and J by 5 bases, with 10 bases between the two germline ends. The CDR3 has 13 amino acids. The CDR3 loop is CASSRGDHQPQHF. The CDR3 DNA follows: TGTGCCAGCAGTAGGGGGGATCATCAGCCCCAGCATTTT.

This clone was picked up one time. The sample carries other DNA sequences with the same CDR3. The chain is built from TRBV7-9 and TRBJ1-2, with 9 nucleotides matching TRBD1. CDR1 is SEHNR and CDR2 is FQNEAQ in the germline V gene (reference sequence). Trimming at V came to 5 bases and at J to 3 bases, leaving 4 bases not matched to a gene. CDR3 length: 14 residues. This CDR3 is CASSPRDRDYGYTF. CDR3 in DNA: TGTGCCAGCAGCCCCCGGGACAGGGACTATGGCTACACCTTC.

This chain uses TRBV28 with TRBJ1-2, with D tentatively TRBD1 (5 bases). V lost 4 bases and J 14 bases, leaving 17 bases between the germline ends. Per germline, CDR1 MDHEN and CDR2 SYDVKM. The CDR3 extends over 12 amino acids. The CDR3 reads CASSSLRDGLTF. The CDR3 DNA follows: TGTGCCAGCAGTTCGCTCCGGGACGGCTTGACCTTC.